Below, 24 T cell receptor beta chains from the same sample are listed, as sequenced in a study of PD-L1 blockade in urothelial cancer. Sequenced by immunoSEQ multiplex PCR; TCRdb stores in-frame clones only, minus some. The repertoire holds just over 35,000 clones, with about a third as singletons. The sample was tumor tissue, taken before atezolizumab (anti-PD-L1) treatment. The receptors were sampled from a man aged 60 to 75 with urothelial cancer.

The sample holds a few counts of this clone. The V call is TRBV6-4, the J call TRBJ2-7; 10 bases map to TRBD1. V was pared by 5 bases and J by 6 bases, with 10 bases of the junction left unmatched. CDR1 and CDR2 (germline): MRHNA, SNTAGT. The CDR3 extends over 15 amino acids. The CDR3, as DNA: TGTGCCAGCAGTTACCTGACAGGGGGCGAGGGCGAGCAGTACTTC. Translating gives CASSYLTGGEGEQYF.

The V gene is TRBV6-8, the J gene TRBJ2-6; a possible D gene is TRBD1 (6 bases). The CDR3 has 16 amino acids. V was cut by 1 base and J by 0 bases, with 7 bases left in between. Germline CDR1 is MNHGY and CDR2 is SAAAGT. The CDR3 protein is CASSYWTVSGANVLTF. The CDR3 DNA reads as TGTGCCAGCAGTTACTGGACAGTCTCTGGGGCCAACGTCCTGACTTTC.

This clone turned up a few times. The chain joins TRBV4-1 to TRBJ2-7, with D perhaps TRBD2 (5 bases). Trimming left V 4 bases short and J 2 bases short, with 12 bases between. The CDR3 is 14 residues long. Per germline, CDR1 MGHRA and CDR2 YSYEKL. CDR3 region: CASSPDIGAYEQYF. DNA for the CDR3: TGCGCCAGCAGCCCCGACATCGGGGCCTACGAGCAGTACTTC.

Regarding this clone: The CDR3 does not close with the conserved phenylalanine or tryptophan, likely indicating a read error. It is unclear where the CDR3 begins or ends on the DNA, so no DNA is shown, and the CDR3 is as TCRdb lists it. J is TRBJ1-2 and V is TRBV14; the table names TRBD1, a call not compared with the DNA. The CDR3 comprises 13 residues, both ends counted. Germline CDR1 SGHDN, CDR2 FVKESK. CDR3 sequence: CASSQDRTGGIEC.

The genes are TRBV5-1 and TRBJ2-3; D remains ambiguous. Germline CDR1 SGHRS, CDR2 YFSETQ. The CDR3 is made up of 17 amino acids. Between the trimmed V and J ends, which lost 0 bases and 6 bases, there was a span of 20 bases. CDR3 nucleotide sequence: TGCGCCAGCAGCTTGGATGTTTACTACAATCCCGGGGATACGCAGTATTTT. Translating it yields CASSLDVYYNPGDTQYF.

V usage is TRBV7-7 and J usage is TRBJ2-7; perhaps TRBD1 as D (6 bases). Between the trimmed V and J ends, which lost 4 bases and 2 bases, there was a span of 12 bases. CDR1 is SSHAT and CDR2 is FNYEAQ in the germline V gene (reference sequence). This CDR3 is 14 amino acids long. CDR3 DNA sequence: TGTGCCAGCAGCTACGGACAGTCAGCCTACGAGCAGTACTTC. The encoded protein is CASSYGQSAYEQYF.

The V gene is TRBV18, the J gene TRBJ2-7; weak D call: TRBD1 (6 bases). Trimming cost V 3 bases and J 0 bases, with 15 bases left between them. CDR3 length: 16 residues. Germline CDR1 reads KGHSH; CDR2 reads LQKENI. The CDR3 region has the DNA TGTGCCAGCTCACCGCCGGACAGAATAAGCTCCTACGAGCAGTACTTC. It encodes CASSPPDRISSYEQYF.

Here the CDR3 reads CASSESDRGFYGYTF. As DNA, the CDR3 is TGTGCCAGCAGTGAATCTGACAGGGGCTTCTATGGCTACACCTTC. V is TRBV25-1 and J is TRBJ1-2; TRBD1 matches at 8 bases. This CDR3 is built from 15 residues. Germline V CDR1 and CDR2: MGHDK, SYGVNS. Losses at the gene ends were 1 base for V and 4 bases for J; bases not matched to a gene: 5.

This clone occurred once. The V and J genes are TRBV19 and TRBJ2-7, with 9 bases matching TRBD1. V was clipped by 4 bases and J by 4 bases; unmatched bases: 5. The germline V gene encodes CDR1 LNHDA and CDR2 SQIVND (reference sequence). The CDR3 sequence is 14 residues long. The CDR3 nucleotides are TGTGCCAGTAGTACCCCGGGACAGGGTTACGAGCAGTACTTC. Translating it yields CASSTPGQGYEQYF.

This chain uses TRBV9 with TRBJ2-5; the D is unclear. The CDR3 sequence is 15 residues long. V lost 0 bases and J lost 2, with 11 bases in between. The germline V gene encodes CDR1 SGDLS and CDR2 YYNGEE. The CDR3 sequence is CASSVVGSDQETQYF. DNA of the CDR3: TGTGCCAGCAGCGTAGTCGGGTCGGATCAAGAGACCCAGTACTTC. The whole variable domain, remainder taken from reference TRBV9 and TRBJ2-5, is DSGVTQTPKHLITATGQRVTLRCSPRSGDLSVYWYQQSLDQGLQFLIQYYNGEERAKGNILERFSAQQFPDLHSELNLSSLELGDSALYFCASSVVGSDQETQYFGPGTRLLVL.

The sample holds many counts of this clone. CDR3 loop: CAISESRVGNQPQHF. The CDR3 region has the DNA TGTGCCATCAGTGAGTCGAGGGTGGGCAATCAGCCCCAGCATTTT. V usage is TRBV10-3 and J usage is TRBJ1-5, with unresolved D. V dropped 0 bases and J dropped 2 bases, with 8 bases sitting between them. The CDR3 extends over 15 amino acids. The germline V gene encodes CDR1 ENHRY and CDR2 SYGVKD.

The table lists this clone with a few counts. The V and J genes are TRBV6-8 and TRBJ2-1; TRBD2 is a possible D gene (5 bases). V was cut by 2 bases and J by 3 bases, with 8 bases left in between. CDR3 length: 14 residues. CDR1 and CDR2 (germline): MNHGY, SAAAGT. CDR3 protein: CASSYVASYNEQFF. The CDR3 nucleotides read TGTGCCAGCAGTTACGTAGCGAGCTACAATGAGCAGTTCTTC.

The chain links TRBV28 to TRBJ1-2; 8 bases map to TRBD1. The CDR3 is 15 residues long. Germline-derived CDR1 and CDR2 are MDHEN and SYDVKM. V lost 5 bases, J lost 4 bases, and 9 bases stayed unmatched. The CDR3 DNA follows: TGTGCCAGCAGTATCGGGACAGGCCAGATCTATGGCTACACCTTC. This gives the protein CASSIGTGQIYGYTF.

The chain links TRBV7-7 to TRBJ2-2; tentative D call: TRBD1 (6 bases). Germline loops: CDR1 SSHAT, CDR2 FNYEAQ (reference sequence). The CDR3 length is 14 residues. Between the trimmed V and J ends, which lost 3 bases and 4 bases, there was a span of 9 bases. For the CDR3, the DNA is TGTGCCAGCAGCTTCCTCAGGGGCACCGGGGAGCTGTTTTTT. Amino acids: CASSFLRGTGELFF.

This sequence joins TRBV28 and TRBJ2-1; no definite D call. Germline loops: CDR1 MDHEN, CDR2 SYDVKM. The length of the CDR3 is 15 residues. V lost 6 bases to trimming and J lost 4 bases, with 16 bases between them. CDR3 protein: CASRTTFLGYNEQFF. In nucleotides, the CDR3 is TGTGCCAGCAGGACGACCTTCTTGGGTTACAATGAGCAGTTCTTC.

This clone was picked up a small number of times. The rearrangement joins TRBV5-1 to TRBJ2-7, with TRBD1 matching over 9 bases. The CDR3 extends over 14 amino acids. After removal of 1 base from V and 6 bases from J, the junction contained 5 bases not matched to a gene. Germline assignment: CDR1 SGHRS and CDR2 YFSETQ. Here the CDR3 DNA reads TGCGCCAGCAGCTTGTCTACAGGGGGCGGCGAGCAGTACTTC. Protein: CASSLSTGGGEQYF.

The chain has TRBV6-8 and TRBJ2-7, with TRBD2 matching over 7 bases. CDR1 is MNHGY and CDR2 is SAAAGT in the germline V gene. Trimming removed 8 bases from V and 5 bases from J; junction bases left unmatched: 15. The CDR3 totals 15 residues. CDR3 loop: CASGDRTGGPNEQYF. For the CDR3, the DNA is TGTGCCAGCGGCGACAGAACGGGAGGCCCTAACGAGCAGTACTTC.

This clone was observed a handful of times. The chain links TRBV30 to TRBJ2-7; TRBD2 matches 7 bases. CDR1 is GTSNPN and CDR2 is SVGIG in the germline V gene (reference sequence). The CDR3 contains 14 residues. V trimming: 5 bases; J trimming: 2 bases; junction bases outside the gene matches: 9. Here the CDR3 DNA reads TGTGCCTGGTCGGGGGGTGACAGCCCCTACGAGCAGTACTTC. Amino acid sequence: CAWSGGDSPYEQYF.

A few counts support this clone. V gene TRBV12-5 combines with J gene TRBJ1-3; D uncertain. CDR1 is LGHNT, CDR2 FRNRAP, per germline. This CDR3 region has 17 residues. The CDR3 here is CASSPGSGRETGNTIYF. The CDR3 DNA reads TGTGCCAGTTCACCGGGTTCTGGAAGGGAGACTGGAAACACCATATATTTT.

The chain is built from TRBV19 and TRBJ2-4, with 7 bases fitting TRBD1. The CDR3 consists of 15 residues. V trimming: 3 bases; J trimming: 0 bases; junction bases outside the gene matches: 2. Germline CDR1 is LNHDA and CDR2 is SQIVND (reference sequence). This CDR3 reads CASSMGTVAKNIQYF. CDR3 bases: TGTGCCAGTAGTATGGGGACAGTAGCCAAAAACATTCAGTACTTC.

J is TRBJ1-2 and V is TRBV15; possible D gene TRBD1, 6 bases. Trimming stripped 0 bases from V and 4 bases from J, with 9 bases between. The CDR3 spans 14 residues. Germline V gene lookup returns CDR1 LNHNV and CDR2 YYDKDF (reference sequence). The CDR3 protein is CATSRDQGIYGYTF. CDR3 in DNA: TGTGCCACCAGCAGAGACCAGGGGATCTATGGCTACACCTTC.

This clone has a handful of counts. The V gene is TRBV11-3, the J gene TRBJ2-7; D is unresolved. This CDR3 has 14 residues. The V gene lost 3 bases and the J gene lost 2 bases, with 11 bases spanning the gap. The germline V gene has CDR1 SGHNT and CDR2 YENEEA. The CDR3, as DNA: TGTGCCAGCAGCTTGTTATCGTCTACCTACGAGCAGTACTTC. It yields the protein CASSLLSSTYEQYF.

This clone was seen a single time. The rearrangement links TRBV29-1 to TRBJ2-3, with 14 bases aligning to TRBD2. The CDR3 is 15 residues long. Germline values: CDR1 SQVTM, CDR2 ANQGSEA. V was clipped by 7 bases and J by 4 bases; unmatched bases: 7. CDR3 sequence reads: CSARLTSGGADTQYF. CDR3 nucleotides: TGCAGCGCCCGACTGACTAGCGGGGGGGCAGATACGCAGTATTTT.

This clone has a handful of counts. The chain employs TRBV28 and TRBJ1-4; D call uncertain. This CDR3 region has 14 residues. Germline CDR1 and CDR2: MDHEN and SYDVKM. V was pared by 6 bases and J by 12 bases, with 20 bases between. CDR3 residues: CASRHPRAEVQLFF. In DNA, the CDR3 is TGTGCCAGCAGGCACCCACGGGCCGAGGTGCAACTGTTTTTT.